These 2 T cell receptor beta chains came from one sample sequenced in a study of neurological immune-mediated disorders (dated by TCRdb to between 2017 and 2020). The receptor library was made with 5' RACE. Sequenced on an Illumina HiSeq 2500. The raw public data were reprocessed by TCRdb itself: fastp quality trimming at Q25, MiXCR clonotype calling, in-frame beta chains only. Identical CDR3 proteins give one entry, which carries the most common genes and DNA. In all, the sample holds more than 15,000 distinct CDR3 sequences, and roughly 15% of those were seen once. The top ten constitute about 7.2% of the sample. The sample taken for sequencing was CD4+ T cells from blood. The source is a woman between 55 and 75 years old with HTLV-1-associated myelopathy (HAM/TSP).

V is TRBV5-1 and J is TRBJ1-1, with D hard to call. CDR1 SGHRS and CDR2 YFSETQ come from the germline V gene. CDR3 length: 13 amino acids. Trimming pared 6 bases from V and 1 base from J, leaving 10 bases between. This CDR3 is CASNFASNTEAFF. The CDR3 DNA reads as TGCGCCAGCAACTTCGCATCGAACACTGAAGCTTTCTTT.

V usage is TRBV12-3 or TRBV12-4 and J usage is TRBJ2-2, with a tentative D call TRBD1 (6 bases). Between the trimmed V and J ends, which lost 8 bases and 1 base, there was a span of 14 bases. The CDR3 totals 15 residues. The chain's CDR3 is CASDVGAGNTGELFF. Here the CDR3 DNA reads TGTGCCAGCGACGTGGGGGCCGGGAACACCGGGGAGCTGTTTTTT.